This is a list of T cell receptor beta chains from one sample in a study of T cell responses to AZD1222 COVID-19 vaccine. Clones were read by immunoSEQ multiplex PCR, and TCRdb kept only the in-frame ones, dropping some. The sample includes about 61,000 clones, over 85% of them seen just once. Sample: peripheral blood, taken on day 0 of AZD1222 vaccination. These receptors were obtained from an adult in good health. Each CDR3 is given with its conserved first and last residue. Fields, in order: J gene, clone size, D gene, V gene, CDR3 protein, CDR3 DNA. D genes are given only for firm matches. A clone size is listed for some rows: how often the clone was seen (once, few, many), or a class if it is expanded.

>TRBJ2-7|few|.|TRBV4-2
CASSQDNTRSYEQYF
TGTGCCAGCAGCCAAGATAACACCCGCTCCTACGAGCAGTACTTC
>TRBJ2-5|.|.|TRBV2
CASSQQETQYF
TGTGCCAGCAGTCAACAAGAGACCCAGTACTTC
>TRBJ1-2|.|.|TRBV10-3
CAISRGGTANYGYTF
TGTGCCATCAGTCGAGGGGGAACAGCTAACTATGGCTACACCTTC
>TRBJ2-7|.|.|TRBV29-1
CSVRMTDSYEQYF
TGCAGCGTTCGCATGACAGATTCCTACGAGCAGTACTTC
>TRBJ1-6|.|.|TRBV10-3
CAIREGGREANSPLHF
TGTGCCATCAGGGAAGGTGGCAGGGAGGCTAATTCACCCCTCCACTTT
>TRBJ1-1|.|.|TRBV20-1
CSAPRNTEAFF
TGCAGTGCACCAAGAAACACTGAAGCTTTCTTT
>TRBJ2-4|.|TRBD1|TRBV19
CASSPRGNIQYF
TGTGCCAGTAGTCCCAGGGGGAACATTCAGTACTTC
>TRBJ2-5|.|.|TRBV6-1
CASSEGTSEETQYF
TGTGCCAGCAGTGAAGGGACCTCCGAAGAGACCCAGTACTTC
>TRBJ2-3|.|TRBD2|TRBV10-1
CASQAGESTDTQYF
TGCGCCAGCCAGGCGGGGGAGAGCACAGATACGCAGTATTTT
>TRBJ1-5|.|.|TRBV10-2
CASSEQGSRQPQHF
TGCGCCAGCAGTGAACAGGGCTCGCGTCAGCCCCAGCATTTT
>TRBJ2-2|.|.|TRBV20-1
CSASPTRGTGELFF
TGCAGTGCTAGTCCCACTCGGGGCACCGGGGAGCTGTTTTTT
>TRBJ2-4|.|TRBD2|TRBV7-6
CASSASGLAGVQDIQYF
TGTGCCAGCAGCGCATCCGGACTAGCGGGGGTTCAGGACATTCAGTACTTC
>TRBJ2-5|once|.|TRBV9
CASSVDFRVGGPEETQYF
TGTGCCAGCAGCGTAGATTTTAGGGTAGGAGGCCCTGAAGAGACCCAGTACTTC